This TCR beta chain was sequenced during a study of radiotherapy plus CTLA-4 blockade in lung cancer. The data were produced by immunoSEQ multiplex PCR, yet TCRdb's version contains in-frame clones alone and is incomplete. In the table there are about 38,000 clones, about 70% of which are singletons. This clone appeared a few times. There are 15 residues in the CDR3. The V end lost 6 bases, the J end lost 1 base, and 13 bases lay between the germline ends. Germline V gene data show CDR1 as MDHEN and CDR2 as SYDVKM. The chain links TRBV28 to TRBJ1-5; D is unclear. Sequences were derived from peripheral blood, sampled from a patient treated with radiotherapy plus ipilimumab. This sequence originates from a human donor with non-small cell lung cancer who had stable disease on radiotherapy plus ipilimumab. CDR3 in DNA: TGTGCCAGCAGACGTGTAGCGTCCAGCAATCAGCCCCAGCATTTT. This sequence encodes CASRRVASSNQPQHF. Full variable domain (remainder filled in from reference TRBV28 and TRBJ1-5): DVKVTQSSRYLVKRTGEKVFLECVQDMDHENMFWYRQDPGLGLRLIYFSYDVKMKEKGDIPEGYSVSREKKERFSLILESASTNQTSMYLCASRRVASSNQPQHFGDGTRLSIL.